Sequencing of this TCR beta chain was carried out in a study of spatial heterogeneity in lung cancer. Study-level background: Detected sequences consistently included more beta-chain ones than alpha-chain ones. Matched bulk RNA-seq provided a T cell module score, and TCR transcript counts in tumor regions correlated strongly with it.

Findings of the study overall: There was tracking of ubiquitous and regional nonsynonymous mutations by the respective counts of ubiquitous and regional expanded TCRs. Mutation counts in tumors were tracked by counts of expanded intratumoral alpha and beta TCRs.

Noted time point: sample taken at primary tumor resection. This CDR3 region has 16 residues. V shed 9 bases and J shed 2 bases, with 19 bases lying between them. CDR1 and CDR2 (germline): ENHRY, SYGVKD. About this clonotype itself: Its matching antigen is unknown.

TCRdb ran MiXCR on the 5' RACE reads and lists one entry per CDR3 protein. The table lists thousands of distinct CDR3 sequences, roughly 15% of them singletons. The TCR was taken from a female donor with early-stage non-small cell lung cancer. The chain carries TRBV10-3 and TRBJ2-2; D tentatively reads TRBD1 or TRBD2 (5 bases each). The sample here was lung tumor tissue, taken at surgery. DNA of the CDR3: TGTGCCATACGGGACCCCAGCCGTCGCAACACCGGGGAGCTGTTTTTT. Translated: CAIRDPSRRNTGELFF.